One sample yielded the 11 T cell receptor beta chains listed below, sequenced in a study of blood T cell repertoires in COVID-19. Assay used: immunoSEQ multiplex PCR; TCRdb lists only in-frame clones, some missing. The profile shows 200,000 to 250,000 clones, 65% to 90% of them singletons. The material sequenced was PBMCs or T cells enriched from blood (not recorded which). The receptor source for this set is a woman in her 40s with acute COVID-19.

CDR3 in DNA: TGTGCCAGCAGTCGGAACAGGGAAGGGCAATCCTACGAGCAGTACTTC. Translating gives CASSRNREGQSYEQYF. The chain links TRBV7-6 to TRBJ2-7; maybe TRBD1 (6 bases). From germline, CDR1 is SGHVS and CDR2 FNYEAQ. Trimming cost V 6 bases and J 1 base, with 19 bases left between them. This CDR3 comprises 16 residues.

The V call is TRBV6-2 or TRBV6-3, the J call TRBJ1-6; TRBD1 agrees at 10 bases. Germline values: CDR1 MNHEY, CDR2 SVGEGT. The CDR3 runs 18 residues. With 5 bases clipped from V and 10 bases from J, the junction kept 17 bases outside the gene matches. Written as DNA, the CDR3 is TGTGCCAGCAGTGCCCGGATAAACTGGGGACAGGGGAACTCACCCCTCCACTTT. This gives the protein CASSARINWGQGNSPLHF.

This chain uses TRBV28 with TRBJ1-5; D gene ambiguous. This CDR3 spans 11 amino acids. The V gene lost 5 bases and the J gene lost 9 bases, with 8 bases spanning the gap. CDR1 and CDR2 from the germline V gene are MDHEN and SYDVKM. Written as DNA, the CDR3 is TGTGCCAGCAGTAATGGCCTGCCCCAGCATTTT. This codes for CASSNGLPQHF.

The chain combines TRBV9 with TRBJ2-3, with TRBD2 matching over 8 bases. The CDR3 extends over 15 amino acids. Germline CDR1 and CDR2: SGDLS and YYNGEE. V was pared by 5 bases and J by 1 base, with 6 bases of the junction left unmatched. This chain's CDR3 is CASRLGLGGTDTQYF. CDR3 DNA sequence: TGTGCCAGCAGGTTGGGACTAGGGGGCACAGATACGCAGTATTTT.

CDR3 in DNA: TGTGCCAGCAGCTCGAGTCCTAGCGGGAGCCTTTCGTACGAGCAGTACTTC. This sequence encodes CASSSSPSGSLSYEQYF. V is TRBV13 and J is TRBJ2-7, with 10 nucleotides matching TRBD2. The CDR3 extends over 17 amino acids. Germline V gene sequence: CDR1 PRHDT, CDR2 FYEKMQ (reference sequence). Losses at the gene ends were 4 bases for V and 4 bases for J; bases not matched to a gene: 13. Drawing the rest from reference TRBV13 and TRBJ2-7, the complete variable domain is AAGVIQSPRHLIKEKRETATLKCYPIPRHDTVYWYQQGPGQDPQFLISFYEKMQSDKGSIPDRFSAQQFSDYHSELNMSSLELGDSALYFCASSSSPSGSLSYEQYFGPGTRLTVT.

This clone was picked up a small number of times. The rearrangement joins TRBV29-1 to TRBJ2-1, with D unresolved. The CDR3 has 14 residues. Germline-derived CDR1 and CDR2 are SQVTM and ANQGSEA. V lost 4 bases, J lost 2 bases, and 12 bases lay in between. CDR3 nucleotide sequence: TGCAGCGTTGTGAGGAGAGGCACCTACAATGAGCAGTTCTTC. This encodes CSVVRRGTYNEQFF.

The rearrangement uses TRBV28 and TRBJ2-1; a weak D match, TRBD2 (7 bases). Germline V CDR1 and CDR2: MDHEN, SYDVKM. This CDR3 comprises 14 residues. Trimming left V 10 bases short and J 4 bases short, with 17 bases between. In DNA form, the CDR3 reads TGTGCCACCATACGGGGGGCGGGTTACAATGAGCAGTTCTTC. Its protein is CATIRGAGYNEQFF.

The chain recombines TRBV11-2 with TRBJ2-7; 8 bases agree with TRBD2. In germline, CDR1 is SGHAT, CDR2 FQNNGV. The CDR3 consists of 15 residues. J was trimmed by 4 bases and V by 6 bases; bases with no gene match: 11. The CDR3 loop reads CASRQTSGTGYEQYF. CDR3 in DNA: TGTGCCAGCAGACAAACTAGCGGAACGGGGTACGAGCAGTACTTC.

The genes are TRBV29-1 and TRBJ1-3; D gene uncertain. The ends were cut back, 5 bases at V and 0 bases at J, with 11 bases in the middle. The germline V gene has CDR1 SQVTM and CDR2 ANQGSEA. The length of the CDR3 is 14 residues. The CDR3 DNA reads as TGCAGCGTTTCCCGAGGAGACTCTGGAAACACCATATATTTT. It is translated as CSVSRGDSGNTIYF.

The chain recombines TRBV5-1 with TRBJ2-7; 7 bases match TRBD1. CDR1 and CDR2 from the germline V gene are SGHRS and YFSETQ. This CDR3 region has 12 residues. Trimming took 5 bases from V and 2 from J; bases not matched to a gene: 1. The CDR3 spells CASRDRAYEQYF. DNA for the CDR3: TGCGCCAGCAGAGACAGGGCCTACGAGCAGTACTTC.

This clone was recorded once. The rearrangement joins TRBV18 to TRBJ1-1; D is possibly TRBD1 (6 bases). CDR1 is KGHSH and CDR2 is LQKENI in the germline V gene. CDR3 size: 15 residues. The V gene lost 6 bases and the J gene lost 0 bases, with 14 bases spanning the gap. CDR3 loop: CASSGGAGLNTEAFF. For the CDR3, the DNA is TGTGCCAGCTCCGGGGGGGCGGGTTTGAACACTGAAGCTTTCTTT.